Presented here are 20 T cell receptor beta chains from one specimen sequenced in a study of somatic mutations in cytotoxic T cells in rheumatoid arthritis. The table came from immunoSEQ multiplex PCR; TCRdb's copy has only in-frame clones and leaves some out. Among some 19,000 clones listed, approximately 80% were seen once. Sequenced material: CD8+ T cells sorted from blood. The receptors come from a man between 18 and 35 years old with rheumatoid arthritis.

J is TRBJ2-5 and V is TRBV23-1, with D perhaps TRBD2 (7 bases). TRBV23-1 is filed as an ORF, its function uncertain. V was pared by 4 bases and J by 2 bases, with 20 bases between. The CDR3 is 17 residues long. CDR3 sequence reads: CASSREGGASLQETQYF. For the CDR3, the DNA is TGCGCCAGCAGTCGTGAGGGGGGGGCCAGTCTGCAAGAGACCCAGTACTTC.

The V and J genes are TRBV7-6 and TRBJ2-7, with 9 nucleotides matching TRBD1. V lost 5 bases to trimming and J lost 5 bases; unmatched junction nucleotides: 10. Germline V gives CDR1 SGHVS, CDR2 FNYEAQ. The CDR3 consists of 15 residues. The CDR3 DNA sequence: TGTGCCAGCAGCGAGGTCCCGGACAGGGGTCACGAGCAGTACTTC. It codes for CASSEVPDRGHEQYF.

The chain links TRBV2 to TRBJ2-3, with 8 bases lining up with TRBD2. V gave up 2 bases and J gave up 0 bases; unmatched junction bases: 10. CDR1 and CDR2 from the germline V gene are SNHLY and FYNNEI. The CDR3 contains 18 residues. This CDR3 is CASSERVAGTISTDTQYF. The CDR3 bases are TGTGCCAGCAGTGAAAGGGTAGCGGGGACGATTAGCACAGATACGCAGTATTTT.

The chain couples TRBV5-5 to TRBJ2-7; 7 bases map to TRBD1. This CDR3 is 14 amino acids long. V trimming: 0 bases; J trimming: 4 bases; junction bases outside the gene matches: 4. Germline V gene sequence: CDR1 SGHKS, CDR2 YYEKEE (reference sequence). The CDR3 region is CASSLGQGSYEQYF. DNA of the CDR3: TGTGCCAGCAGCTTGGGACAGGGCTCATACGAGCAGTACTTC.

The chain uses TRBV7-9 and TRBJ1-3; D is unclear. Germline loops: CDR1 SEHNR, CDR2 FQNEAQ (reference sequence). The CDR3 loop spans 16 amino acids. The ends were cut back, 1 base at V and 2 bases at J, with 12 bases in the middle. The CDR3 DNA is TGTGCCAGCAGCTTAGACTCCGGCTTGGCTGGAAACACCATATATTTT. It is translated as CASSLDSGLAGNTIYF.

The rearrangement joins TRBV4-1 to TRBJ1-4, with D possibly being TRBD1 (5 bases). In germline, CDR1 is MGHRA, CDR2 YSYEKL. The CDR3 length is 15 residues. Trimming took 0 bases from V and 2 from J, leaving 7 bases between them. This CDR3 is CASSQDTGTNEKLFF. The CDR3 nucleotides read TGCGCCAGCAGCCAAGACACAGGTACTAATGAAAAACTGTTTTTT.

In DNA, the CDR3 is TGTGCCAGCAGCTGGGGACAGTCAACCTACAATGAGCAGTTCTTC. This sequence encodes CASSWGQSTYNEQFF. V is TRBV5-6 and J is TRBJ2-1; 7 bases map to TRBD1. V trimming: 3 bases; J trimming: 2 bases; junction bases outside the gene matches: 5. CDR3 length: 15 amino acids. In germline, CDR1 is SGHDT, CDR2 YYEEEE.

This chain connects TRBV11-2 to TRBJ2-2; D unresolved. The CDR3 spans 15 residues. Germline V gene data show CDR1 as SGHAT and CDR2 as FQNNGV. V lost 6 bases and J lost 5, with 16 bases in between. CDR3 amino acids: CASSFPVVATGELFF. In DNA form, the CDR3 reads TGTGCCAGCAGTTTCCCAGTTGTAGCAACCGGGGAGCTGTTTTTT. Full variable domain (missing parts from reference TRBV11-2 and TRBJ2-2): EAGVAQSPRYKIIEKRQSVAFWCNPISGHATLYWYQQILGQGPKLLIQFQNNGVVDDSQLPKDRFSAERLKGVDSTLKIQPAKLEDSAVYLCASSFPVVATGELFFGEGSRLTVL.

This clone was detected a few times. The V and J genes are TRBV14 and TRBJ1-1, with 8 bases identical to TRBD1. This CDR3 has 12 residues. Trimming took 4 bases from V and 10 from J; bases not matched to a gene: 5. The germline CDR1 and CDR2 sequences are SGHDN and FVKESK. The CDR3 protein is CASSLDRVRAFF. The CDR3 bases are TGTGCCAGCAGCCTGGACAGGGTGCGAGCTTTCTTT.

This sequence joins TRBV5-1 and TRBJ2-1; D is perhaps TRBD1 (6 bases). CDR1 and CDR2 (germline): SGHRS, YFSETQ. CDR3 size: 15 residues. The V and J ends lost 2 bases and 4 bases respectively, with 13 bases between them. The DNA for the CDR3 is TGCGCCAGCAGCTTAGAGCAGGGGAGTTACAATGAGCAGTTCTTC. Translated: CASSLEQGSYNEQFF.

The V and J genes are TRBV10-3 and TRBJ2-1; 7 nucleotides agree with TRBD2. The CDR3 length is 13 residues. Germline V gives CDR1 ENHRY, CDR2 SYGVKD. The trim removed 10 bases at V and 8 bases at J, leaving 11 bases unmatched. CDR3 nucleotide sequence: TGTGCCACCAGCGGGGCTGCTTTATATGAGCAGTTCTTC. Its protein is CATSGAALYEQFF.

V gene TRBV7-9 combines with J gene TRBJ2-1, with D hard to call. Trimming shortened V by 3 bases and J by 4 bases, and 7 bases separated the two germline ends. This CDR3 contains 13 residues. Germline V gives CDR1 SEHNR, CDR2 FQNEAQ (reference sequence). The CDR3 DNA follows: TGTGCCAGCAGCTTCGTAGGGTACAATGAGCAGTTCTTC. Amino acids: CASSFVGYNEQFF.

The CDR3 coding sequence is TGTGCCAGTAGTATAGCGGATTGGGGGGAAGGCGGCACCGGGGAGCTGTTTTTT. Translating gives CASSIADWGEGGTGELFF. The rearrangement joins TRBV19 to TRBJ2-2, with a weak D call TRBD2 (6 bases). The V end lost 1 base, the J end lost 4 bases, and 19 bases lay between the germline ends. Per germline, CDR1 LNHDA and CDR2 SQIVND (reference sequence). The CDR3 is made up of 18 amino acids.

This chain connects TRBV30 to TRBJ2-4; D gene unclear. Trimming removed 1 base from V and 1 base from J, with 8 bases in between. Germline CDR1 is GTSNPN and CDR2 is SVGIG (reference sequence). This CDR3 has 14 amino acids. CDR3 DNA sequence: TGTGCCTGGAGTGCCGCTCTGGCCAAAAACATTCAGTACTTC. Translated: CAWSAALAKNIQYF.

The chain links TRBV11-2 to TRBJ1-2, with D uncertain. V was cut by 6 bases and J by 5 bases, with 10 bases left in between. Germline V gene data show CDR1 as SGHAT and CDR2 as FQNNGV. This CDR3 is built from 12 residues. The chain's CDR3 is CASSQTGYGYTF. Here the CDR3 DNA reads TGTGCCAGCAGTCAGACGGGATATGGCTACACCTTC. Using reference TRBV11-2 and TRBJ1-2 for the parts outside the CDR3, the full variable domain is EAGVAQSPRYKIIEKRQSVAFWCNPISGHATLYWYQQILGQGPKLLIQFQNNGVVDDSQLPKDRFSAERLKGVDSTLKIQPAKLEDSAVYLCASSQTGYGYTFGSGTRLTVV.

This clone was counted a single time. The rearrangement joins TRBV28 to TRBJ1-6, with a tentative D call TRBD1 (5 bases). V was trimmed by 3 bases and J by 6 bases, leaving 9 bases between them. The CDR3 has 14 residues. The germline CDR1 and CDR2 sequences are MDHEN and SYDVKM. The CDR3 DNA is TGTGCCAGCAGTTTGCGGCAGGGTAATTCACCCCTCCACTTT. Encoded protein: CASSLRQGNSPLHF.

This chain connects TRBV5-1 to TRBJ1-1; 8 bases match TRBD1. The length of the CDR3 is 15 residues. V gave up 5 bases and J gave up 2 bases; unmatched junction bases: 8. The germline CDR1 and CDR2 sequences are SGHRS and YFSETQ. As DNA, the CDR3 is TGCGCCAGCAGGGGAGGACAGGGCATAAACACTGAAGCTTTCTTT. Amino acids: CASRGGQGINTEAFF.

The gene calls are TRBV6-6 and TRBJ2-7; possibly TRBD2 for D (5 bases). This CDR3 has 13 amino acids. From germline, CDR1 is MNHNY and CDR2 SVGAGI (reference sequence). The ends were cut back, 8 bases at V and 1 base at J, with 12 bases in the middle. This CDR3 is CASGLENSYEQYF. Here the CDR3 DNA reads TGTGCCAGCGGACTCGAGAATTCCTACGAGCAGTACTTC.

The chain recombines TRBV4-1 with TRBJ2-7; D is possibly TRBD1 (7 bases). V lost 0 bases and J 4 bases, leaving 16 bases between the germline ends. Germline V gene sequence: CDR1 MGHRA, CDR2 YSYEKL. There are 16 residues in the CDR3. CDR3 region: CASSQDAEEGAYEQYF. CDR3 nucleotides: TGCGCCAGCAGCCAAGATGCCGAGGAGGGGGCTTACGAGCAGTACTTC.

This sequence joins TRBV4-1 and TRBJ1-1; D possibly corresponds to TRBD1 (5 bases). This CDR3 has 13 amino acids. Germline CDR1 MGHRA, CDR2 YSYEKL. V lost 1 base to trimming and J lost 11 bases, with 14 bases between them. CDR3 in DNA: TGCGCCAGCAGCCAAGCCGACGGGACTGCGGCTTTCTTT. This encodes CASSQADGTAAFF.